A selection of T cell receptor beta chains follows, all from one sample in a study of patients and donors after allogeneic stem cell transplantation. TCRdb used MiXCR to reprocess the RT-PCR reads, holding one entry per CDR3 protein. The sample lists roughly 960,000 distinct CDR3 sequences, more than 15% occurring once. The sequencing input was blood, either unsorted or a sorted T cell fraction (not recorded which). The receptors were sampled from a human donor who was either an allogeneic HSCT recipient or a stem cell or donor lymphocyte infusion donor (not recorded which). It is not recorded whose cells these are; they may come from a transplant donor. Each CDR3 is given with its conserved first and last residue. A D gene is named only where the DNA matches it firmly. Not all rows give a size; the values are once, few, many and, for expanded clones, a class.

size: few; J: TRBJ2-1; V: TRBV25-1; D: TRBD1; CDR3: CASIATGGGGEQFF; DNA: TGTGCCAGCATTGCGACAGGGGGTGGGGGTGAGCAGTTCTTC
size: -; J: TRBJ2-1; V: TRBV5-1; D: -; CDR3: CASSSRALREDEQFF; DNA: TGCGCCAGCAGCTCGCGGGCCCTCCGTGAGGATGAGCAGTTCTTC
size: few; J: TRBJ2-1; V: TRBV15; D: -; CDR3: CATSRDPQAAAQFF; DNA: TGTGCCACCAGCAGAGATCCCCAGGCTGCTGCGCAGTTCTTC
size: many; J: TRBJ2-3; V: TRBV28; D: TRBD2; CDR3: CASRDGLAATDTQYF; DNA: TGTGCCAGCAGAGACGGACTAGCGGCCACGGATACGCAGTATTTT
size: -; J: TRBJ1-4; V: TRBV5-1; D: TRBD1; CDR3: CASSPGTGSLEKLFF; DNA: TGCGCCAGCAGCCCCGGGACAGGTAGTCTGGAAAAACTGTTTTTT
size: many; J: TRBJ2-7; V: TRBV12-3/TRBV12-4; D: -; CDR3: CASSLALGRPLAEQYF; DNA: TGTGCCAGCAGTTTAGCCCTTGGGCGGCCCCTGGCCGAGCAGTACTTC
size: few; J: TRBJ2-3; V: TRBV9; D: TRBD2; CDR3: CASSVGVGASGKRDTQYF; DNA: TGTGCCAGCAGCGTAGGAGTCGGGGCTAGCGGGAAAAGAGATACGCAGTATTTT
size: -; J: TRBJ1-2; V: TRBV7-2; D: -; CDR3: CASSPGGGHFTYGYTF; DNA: TGTGCCAGCAGCCCGGGCGGGGGACACTTTACATATGGCTACACCTTC
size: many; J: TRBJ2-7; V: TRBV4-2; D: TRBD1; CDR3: CASSQARQGVYEQYF; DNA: TGTGCCAGCAGCCAGGCCAGACAGGGAGTCTACGAGCAGTACTTC
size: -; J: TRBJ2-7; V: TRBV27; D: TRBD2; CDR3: CASWLADSYEQYF; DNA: TGTGCCAGCTGGCTAGCGGACTCCTACGAGCAGTACTTC
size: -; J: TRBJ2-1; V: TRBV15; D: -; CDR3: CATSRGMITSNEQFF; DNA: TGTGCCACCAGCAGAGGCATGATTACGAGCAATGAGCAGTTCTTC
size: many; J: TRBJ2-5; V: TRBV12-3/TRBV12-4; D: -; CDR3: CASRPGGRETQYF; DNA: TGTGCCAGCAGACCTGGGGGTCGTGAGACCCAGTACTTC
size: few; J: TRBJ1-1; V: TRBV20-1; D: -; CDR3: CSANQGLPGGAFF; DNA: TGCAGTGCTAACCAGGGGCTCCCGGGAGGCGCTTTCTTT
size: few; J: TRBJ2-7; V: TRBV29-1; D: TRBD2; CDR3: CSARTSGGGEQYF; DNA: TGCAGCGCCAGGACTAGCGGGGGTGGCGAGCAGTACTTC
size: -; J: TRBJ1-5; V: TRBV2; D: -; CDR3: CASSEGRSNQPQHF; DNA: TGTGCCAGCAGTGAAGGACGGTCCAATCAGCCCCAGCATTTT
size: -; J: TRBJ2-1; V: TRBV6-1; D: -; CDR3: CASRPIPPVLTYNEQFF; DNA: TGTGCCAGCAGGCCCATCCCCCCAGTGCTCACCTACAATGAGCAGTTCTTC
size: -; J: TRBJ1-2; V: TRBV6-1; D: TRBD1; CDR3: CASTGQGALPNYGYTF; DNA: TGTGCCAGCACCGGACAGGGGGCTTTACCTAACTATGGCTACACCTTC
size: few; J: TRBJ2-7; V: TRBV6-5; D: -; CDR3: CASHQVSYEQYF; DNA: TGTGCCAGTCATCAGGTCTCCTACGAGCAGTACTTC
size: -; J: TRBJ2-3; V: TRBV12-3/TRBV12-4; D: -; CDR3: CASGRSVDTQYF; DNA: TGTGCCAGCGGGCGGAGCGTTGATACGCAGTATTTT
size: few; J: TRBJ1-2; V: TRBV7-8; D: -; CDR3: CASSLLRRLLDYGYTF; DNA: TGTGCCAGCAGTCTCCTGAGACGGCTACTCGACTATGGCTACACCTTC
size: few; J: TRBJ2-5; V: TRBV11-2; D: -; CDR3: CASRFFRADETQYF; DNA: TGTGCCAGCAGATTTTTCAGGGCGGATGAGACCCAGTACTTC
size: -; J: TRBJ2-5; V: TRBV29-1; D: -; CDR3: CSVMGPETQYF; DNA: TGCAGCGTTATGGGGCCAGAGACCCAGTACTTC
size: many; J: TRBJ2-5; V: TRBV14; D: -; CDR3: CASSQVLGRETQYF; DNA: TGTGCCAGCAGCCAAGTCTTAGGACGAGAGACCCAGTACTTC
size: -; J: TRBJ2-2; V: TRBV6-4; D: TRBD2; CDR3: CATSTRGTGELFF; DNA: TGTGCCACCTCGACGCGGGGGACCGGGGAGCTGTTTTTT
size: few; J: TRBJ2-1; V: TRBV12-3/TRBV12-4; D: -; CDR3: CASSLLASINNEQFF; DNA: TGTGCCAGCAGTCTTCTAGCGTCGATCAACAATGAGCAGTTCTTC
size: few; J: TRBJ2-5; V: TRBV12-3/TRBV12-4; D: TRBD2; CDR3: CASSSDRLAGPGETQYF; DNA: TGTGCCAGCAGTTCCGACCGACTAGCGGGACCCGGAGAGACCCAGTACTTC
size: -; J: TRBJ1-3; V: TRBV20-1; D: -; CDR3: CSARESSAGNTIYF; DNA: TGCAGTGCTAGAGAGAGCAGTGCTGGAAACACCATATATTTT
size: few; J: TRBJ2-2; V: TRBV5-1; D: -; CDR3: CASRESREITGELFF; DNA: TGCGCCAGCAGGGAGAGTCGTGAAATCACCGGGGAGCTGTTTTTT
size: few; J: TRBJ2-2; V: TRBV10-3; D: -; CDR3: CAVGSGATGELFF; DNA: TGTGCCGTCGGTTCAGGGGCAACCGGGGAGCTGTTTTTT
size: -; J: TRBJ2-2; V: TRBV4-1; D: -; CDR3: CASSQVNRNTGELFF; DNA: TGCGCCAGCAGCCAAGTGAACAGAAACACCGGGGAGCTGTTTTTT
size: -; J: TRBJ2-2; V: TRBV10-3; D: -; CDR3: CAISESSTVYTGELFF; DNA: TGTGCCATCAGTGAGTCGTCGACGGTATACACCGGGGAGCTGTTTTTT
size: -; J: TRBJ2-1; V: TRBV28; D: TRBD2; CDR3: CASRGLAPLYEQFF; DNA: TGTGCCAGCAGGGGACTAGCGCCCTTATATGAGCAGTTCTTC
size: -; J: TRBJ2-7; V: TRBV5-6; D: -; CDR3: CASSLARAHSYEQYF; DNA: TGTGCCAGCAGCTTGGCCAGGGCCCACTCCTACGAGCAGTACTTC
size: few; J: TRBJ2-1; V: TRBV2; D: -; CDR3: CASRRGQSYNEQFF; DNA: TGTGCCAGCAGGCGGGGACAGTCTTACAATGAGCAGTTCTTC
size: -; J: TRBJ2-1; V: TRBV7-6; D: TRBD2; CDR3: CASSRTSGESYNEQFF; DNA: TGTGCCAGCAGCCGGACTAGCGGGGAGTCCTACAATGAGCAGTTCTTC
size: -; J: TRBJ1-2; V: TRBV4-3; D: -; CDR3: CASSQDNTGPNYGYTF; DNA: TGCGCCAGCAGCCAAGATAACACAGGGCCTAACTATGGCTACACCTTC
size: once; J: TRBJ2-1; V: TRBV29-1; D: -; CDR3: CSVVLRDEQFF; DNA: TGCAGCGTCGTACTACGGGATGAGCAGTTCTTC
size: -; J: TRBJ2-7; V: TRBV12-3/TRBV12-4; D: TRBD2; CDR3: CASSLGWASGGPGYEQYF; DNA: TGTGCCAGCAGTTTAGGGTGGGCTAGCGGGGGCCCGGGGTACGAGCAGTACTTC
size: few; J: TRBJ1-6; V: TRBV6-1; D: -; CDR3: CASRNQGHSYNSPLHF; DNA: TGTGCCAGCAGAAACCAGGGGCACTCCTATAATTCACCCCTCCACTTT
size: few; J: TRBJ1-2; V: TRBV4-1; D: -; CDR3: CASSHVDNYGYTF; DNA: TGCGCCAGCAGCCATGTTGATAACTATGGCTACACCTTC
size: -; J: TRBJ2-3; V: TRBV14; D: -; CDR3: CASSQFGGGADTQYF; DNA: TGTGCCAGCAGCCAATTCGGGGGCGGAGCAGATACGCAGTATTTT
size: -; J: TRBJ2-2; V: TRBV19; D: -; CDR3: CASSTLVGELFF; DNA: TGTGCCAGTAGTACACTTGTCGGGGAGCTGTTTTTT
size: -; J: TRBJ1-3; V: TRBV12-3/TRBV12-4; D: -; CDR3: CASSLWGKGNTIYF; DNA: TGTGCCAGCAGTTTATGGGGAAAAGGAAACACCATATATTTT
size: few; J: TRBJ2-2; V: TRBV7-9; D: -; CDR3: CASSRILGTGELFF; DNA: TGTGCCAGCAGCCGTATCTTGGGCACCGGGGAGCTGTTTTTT
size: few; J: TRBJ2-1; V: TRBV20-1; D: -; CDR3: CSARVAGTNEQFF; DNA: TGCAGTGCTAGAGTAGCAGGGACCAATGAGCAGTTCTTC
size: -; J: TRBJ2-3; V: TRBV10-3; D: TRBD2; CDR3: CAMSGTSGGAPDTQYF; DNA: TGTGCCATGTCCGGGACTAGCGGGGGGGCCCCAGATACGCAGTATTTT
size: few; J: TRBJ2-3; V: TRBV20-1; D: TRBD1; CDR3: CSAIKDRSTDTQYF; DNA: TGCAGTGCTATAAAGGACAGGAGCACAGATACGCAGTATTTT
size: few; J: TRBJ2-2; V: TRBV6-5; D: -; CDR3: CASSSFRGAGNTGELFF; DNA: TGTGCCAGCAGTTCATTCAGGGGGGCGGGAAACACCGGGGAGCTGTTTTTT
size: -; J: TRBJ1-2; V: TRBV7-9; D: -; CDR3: CASIHTWDYGYTF; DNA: TGTGCCAGCATCCACACTTGGGACTATGGCTACACCTTC
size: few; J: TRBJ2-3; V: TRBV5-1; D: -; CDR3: CASSSRSWLDTQYF; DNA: TGCGCCAGCAGCTCCCGGTCCTGGCTAGATACGCAGTATTTT
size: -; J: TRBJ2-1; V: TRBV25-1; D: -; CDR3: CASSAFTRIEQFF; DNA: TGTGCCAGCAGTGCCTTTACTAGAATTGAGCAGTTCTTC
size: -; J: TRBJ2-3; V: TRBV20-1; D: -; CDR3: CSASHDTDTQYF; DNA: TGCAGTGCTAGCCATGACACAGATACGCAGTATTTT
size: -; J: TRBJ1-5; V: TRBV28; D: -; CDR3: CASSFAGVGNQPQHF; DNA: TGTGCCAGCAGTTTCGCAGGAGTTGGCAATCAGCCCCAGCATTTT
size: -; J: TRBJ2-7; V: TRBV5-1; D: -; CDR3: CASSPADIGVGEQYF; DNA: TGCGCCAGCAGCCCGGCGGATATCGGCGTGGGCGAGCAGTACTTC
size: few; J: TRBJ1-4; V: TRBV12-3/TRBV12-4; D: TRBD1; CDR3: CASRTGTGPNEKLFF; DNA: TGTGCCAGCAGAACCGGGACAGGCCCTAATGAAAAACTGTTTTTT
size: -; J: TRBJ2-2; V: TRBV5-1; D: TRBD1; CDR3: CASSSTGGDGGELFF; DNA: TGCGCCAGCAGCTCGACAGGGGGCGATGGCGGGGAGCTGTTTTTT
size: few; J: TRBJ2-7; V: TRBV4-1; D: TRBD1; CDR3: CASSHAGTGGREQYF; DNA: TGCGCCAGCAGCCATGCCGGGACAGGGGGACGGGAGCAGTACTTC
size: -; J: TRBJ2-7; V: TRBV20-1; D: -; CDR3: CSATPPRDKLIYEQYF; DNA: TGCAGTGCTACACCGCCCCGGGACAAACTTATCTACGAGCAGTACTTC